These 26 T cell receptor beta chains were all obtained from the same sample, sequenced in a study of blood T cell repertoires in COVID-19. The data were produced by immunoSEQ multiplex PCR, yet TCRdb's version contains in-frame clones alone and is incomplete. The table lists some 220,000 clones, about 86% of them singletons. Sequencing was done on a sample of peripheral blood. These receptors were collected from a woman aged 60 to 75 with acute or convalescent COVID-19.

This rearrangement joins TRBV30 to TRBJ1-1; tentatively, D is TRBD1 (6 bases). The length of the CDR3 is 14 residues. The V end was cut by 4 bases, the J end by 1 base, with 13 bases between. The germline V gene encodes CDR1 GTSNPN and CDR2 SVGIG (reference sequence). CDR3 DNA: TGTGCCTGGACGGGGGGGCTGGGGAACACTGAAGCTTTCTTT. It specifies CAWTGGLGNTEAFF.

This chain uses TRBV2 with TRBJ1-4; no definite D call. The V gene lost 6 bases and the J gene lost 8 bases, with 10 bases spanning the gap. This CDR3 region has 12 residues. Germline assignment: CDR1 SNHLY and CDR2 FYNNEI. The CDR3 DNA follows: TGTGCCAGCAGCGGGGATAGGGAAAAACTGTTTTTT. This codes for CASSGDREKLFF.

This chain links TRBV19 with TRBJ1-5; D may be TRBD1 (6 bases). The V end lost 4 bases, the J end lost 2 bases, and 15 bases lay between the germline ends. Germline V lookup: CDR1 LNHDA, CDR2 SQIVND (reference sequence). The CDR3 is 16 residues long. CDR3 nucleotides: TGTGCCAGTAGTACTGACGACAGGTGGGGCAATCAGCCCCAGCATTTT. Residues: CASSTDDRWGNQPQHF.

CDR3 protein: CASSQFGGGAGELFF. The CDR3 DNA reads TGTGCCAGCAGCCAATTCGGCGGAGGTGCCGGGGAGCTGTTTTTT. The V gene is TRBV14, the J gene TRBJ2-2; D perhaps matches TRBD2 (5 bases). The CDR3 totals 15 residues. Trimming removed 2 bases from V and 6 bases from J, with 13 bases in between. Looked up from germline, CDR1 is SGHDN and CDR2 is FVKESK.

This clone is termed medium-sized (0.01 to 0.1%). This chain joins TRBV7-8 and TRBJ2-5; 8 nucleotides agree with TRBD2. The V gene's germline CDR1 is SGHVS and CDR2 FQNEAQ. The length of the CDR3 is 16 residues. Unmatched junction bases numbered 10, after V lost 3 bases and J lost 4 bases. The CDR3 sequence is CASSLVFGGAGETQYF. Here the CDR3 DNA reads TGTGCCAGCAGCTTGGTATTCGGGGGGGCGGGAGAGACCCAGTACTTC.

The chain is built from TRBV30 and TRBJ1-2; tentative D call: TRBD1 (6 bases). V dropped 8 bases and J dropped 5 bases, with 9 bases sitting between them. This CDR3 has 10 residues. CDR1 is GTSNPN, CDR2 SVGIG, per germline (reference sequence). CDR3 coding DNA: TGTGCCATACAGGGTTATGGCTACACCTTC. Translated, it gives CAIQGYGYTF.

V is TRBV5-4 and J is TRBJ1-3; no definite D call. V was cut by 3 bases and J by 3 bases, with 4 bases left in between. The CDR3 extends over 12 amino acids. The V gene's germline CDR1 is SGHNT and CDR2 YYREEE (reference sequence). The CDR3 spells CASSSGGNTIYF. The CDR3, as DNA: TGTGCCAGCAGCTCGGGTGGAAACACCATATATTTT.

This clone has a single count. The chain combines TRBV7-9 with TRBJ1-1; a weak D match, TRBD1 (6 bases). The CDR3 consists of 15 residues. CDR1 and CDR2 (germline): SEHNR, FQNEAQ (reference sequence). Trimming pared 5 bases from V and 0 bases from J, leaving 13 bases between. The CDR3, as DNA: TGTGCCAGCAGCGGACGACAGGCGATGAACACTGAAGCTTTCTTT. This codes for CASSGRQAMNTEAFF. Full variable domain (outside the CDR3, taken from reference TRBV7-9 and TRBJ1-1): DTGVSQNPRHKITKRGQNVTFRCDPISEHNRLYWYRQTLGQGPEFLTYFQNEAQLEKSRLLSDRFSAERPKGSFSTLEIQRTEQGDSAMYLCASSGRQAMNTEAFFGQGTRLTVV.

The chain carries TRBV28 and TRBJ1-5, with 9 bases that match TRBD1. J gave up 1 base and V 9 bases, and 4 bases lay outside the gene matches. Germline lookup yields CDR1 MDHEN and CDR2 SYDVKM. This CDR3 comprises 14 residues. The CDR3 DNA sequence: TGTGCCAGTTACAGGGGGCTAAGCAATCAGCCCCAGCATTTT. Translated: CASYRGLSNQPQHF.

This clone was seen a single time. The chain recombines TRBV5-6 with TRBJ1-4; maybe TRBD1 (6 bases). The germline V and J ends were trimmed by 2 bases and 4 bases, with 15 bases remaining between them. CDR1 is SGHDT, CDR2 YYEEEE, per germline. CDR3 length: 16 amino acids. The CDR3, as DNA: TGTGCCAGCAGCTTTTTCGACAGGAAGCTTAATGAAAAACTGTTTTTT. It codes for CASSFFDRKLNEKLFF.

The V call is TRBV28, the J call TRBJ1-2, with D possibly matching TRBD1 (5 bases). Trimming took off 6 bases at V and 5 bases at J, with 34 bases between the two ends. The germline V gene encodes CDR1 MDHEN and CDR2 SYDVKM. This CDR3 region has 20 residues. CDR3: CASRSLGQGGAGTILYGYTF. CDR3 bases: TGTGCCAGCAGATCCCTCGGGCAGGGCGGAGCGGGGACTATTCTGTATGGCTACACCTTC.

Note on this clone: The same CDR3 also results from other DNA sequences found in this sample. The chain carries TRBV11-2 and TRBJ1-4, with TRBD1 matching 8 bases. The germline gives CDR1 SGHAT, CDR2 FQNNGV. V was clipped by 1 base and J by 7 bases; unmatched bases: 2. This CDR3 region has 14 residues. Here the CDR3 reads CASSLGQGAEKLFF. The CDR3 DNA sequence: TGTGCCAGCAGCTTAGGGCAGGGGGCTGAAAAACTGTTTTTT.

CDR3 amino acids: CASLTGQGLKNEQFF. In DNA form, the CDR3 reads TGTGCCAGTTTAACAGGACAGGGTCTTAAGAATGAGCAGTTCTTC. V and J are TRBV5-8 and TRBJ2-1, with 8 bases aligning to TRBD1. CDR3 length: 15 amino acids. V gave up 8 bases and J gave up 7 bases; unmatched junction bases: 14. The germline gives CDR1 SGHTS, CDR2 YDEGEE.

J is TRBJ2-2 and V is TRBV4-2, with TRBD2 identical over 7 bases. CDR1 is LGHNA and CDR2 is YNFKEQ in the germline V gene. After removal of 3 bases from V and 4 bases from J, the junction contained 14 bases not matched to a gene. CDR3 size: 18 residues. The CDR3 bases are TGTGCCAGCAGCCATGAAGGGTCCGGGGGGTCAGGCACCGGGGAGCTGTTTTTT. This sequence encodes CASSHEGSGGSGTGELFF.

The CDR3 loop reads CASEITGITEAFF. DNA of the CDR3: TGTGCCAGCGAGATCACAGGGATCACTGAAGCTTTCTTT. V gene TRBV2 combines with J gene TRBJ1-1; tentatively, D is TRBD1 (6 bases). Germline CDR1 reads SNHLY; CDR2 reads FYNNEI. The CDR3 has 13 residues. Trimming took off 8 bases at V and 4 bases at J, with 14 bases between the two ends.

This rearrangement joins TRBV5-1 to TRBJ1-2; the match to TRBD1 covers 10 bases. V lost 3 bases, J lost 3 bases, and 11 bases stayed unmatched. The CDR3 runs 17 residues. Germline V gives CDR1 SGHRS, CDR2 YFSETQ. CDR3 sequence (DNA): TGCGCCAGCAGCTCTCGACAGGGGGCTCTTGGGTACTATGGCTACACCTTC. Translating gives CASSSRQGALGYYGYTF.

The gene calls are TRBV9 and TRBJ2-7, with a weak D call TRBD1 (6 bases). Germline V lookup: CDR1 SGDLS, CDR2 YYNGEE. The CDR3 has 15 amino acids. V lost 4 bases, J lost 5 bases, and 19 bases lay in between. The CDR3 DNA is TGTGCCAGCAGCCCAGGGACGGCTAGGGGGAACGAGCAGTACTTC. Its translation is CASSPGTARGNEQYF.

The chain employs TRBV18 and TRBJ2-7; TRBD2 matches at 7 bases. The ends lost 3 bases at V and 3 bases at J; junction bases unmatched: 2. Per germline, CDR1 KGHSH and CDR2 LQKENI. The CDR3 is 13 residues long. CDR3 sequence (DNA): TGTGCCAGCTCACCGTCGGGGGGCTACGAGCAGTACTTC. It encodes CASSPSGGYEQYF.

V usage is TRBV5-6 and J usage is TRBJ1-2, with unresolved D. The germline V gene has CDR1 SGHDT and CDR2 YYEEEE. Trimming removed 2 bases at V and 4 bases at J, with 21 bases between. The CDR3 spans 17 residues. The CDR3 region is CASSLFAGGQALYGYTF. CDR3 DNA: TGTGCCAGCAGCTTATTCGCGGGAGGGCAGGCGCTCTATGGCTACACCTTC.

The rearrangement links TRBV6-2 or TRBV6-3 to TRBJ2-1; D perhaps matches TRBD2 (6 bases). V dropped 6 bases and J dropped 2 bases, with 8 bases sitting between them. In germline, CDR1 is MNHEY, CDR2 SVGEGT. This CDR3 comprises 13 residues. DNA for the CDR3: TGTGCCAGCAGCTGGGGGGCCTACAATGAGCAGTTCTTC. It is translated as CASSWGAYNEQFF.

The chain links TRBV10-3 to TRBJ1-1; a possible D gene is TRBD1 (5 bases). The germline V gene encodes CDR1 ENHRY and CDR2 SYGVKD. The CDR3 sequence is 15 residues long. V was clipped by 3 bases and J by 2 bases, with 13 bases between them. As DNA, the CDR3 is TGTGCCATCAGTGACTACGGGGGAGCAAACACTGAAGCTTTCTTT. This gives the protein CAISDYGGANTEAFF.

The rearrangement uses TRBV5-6 and TRBJ1-1; the D gene is possibly TRBD1 (5 bases). Germline assignment: CDR1 SGHDT and CDR2 YYEEEE. This CDR3 region has 13 residues. V was clipped by 0 bases and J by 3 bases, with 6 bases between them. CDR3 residues: CASSLGQYTEAFF. DNA for the CDR3: TGTGCCAGCAGCTTGGGACAGTACACTGAAGCTTTCTTT.

The chain links TRBV24-1 to TRBJ2-3; TRBD1 aligns across 10 bases. The CDR3 is made up of 15 amino acids. CDR1 is KGHDR and CDR2 is SFDVKD in the germline V gene. The V segment lost 10 bases and the J segment 4 bases; nucleotides outside the gene matches: 10. DNA of the CDR3: TGTGCCACGGGGACAGGGGCGGGAGGTCCAGATACGCAGTATTTT. This codes for CATGTGAGGPDTQYF.

The V call is TRBV5-5, the J call TRBJ1-2; D perhaps matches TRBD1 (5 bases). The CDR3 is made up of 14 amino acids. Germline lookup yields CDR1 SGHKS and CDR2 YYEKEE (reference sequence). V lost 0 bases to trimming and J lost 4 bases, with 10 bases between them. This CDR3 reads CASSLGQTPYGYTF. The CDR3 coding sequence is TGTGCCAGCAGCTTGGGACAGACCCCCTATGGCTACACCTTC.

The rearrangement uses TRBV7-8 and TRBJ2-5; D remains unclear. This CDR3 has 13 amino acids. Germline values: CDR1 SGHVS, CDR2 FQNEAQ. Trimming stripped 4 bases from V and 5 bases from J, with 11 bases between. CDR3 in DNA: TGTGCCAGCAGCTCGATGTTAGTCGAGACCCAGTACTTC. This codes for CASSSMLVETQYF. Full variable domain (outside the CDR3, taken from reference TRBV7-8 and TRBJ2-5): GAGVSQSPRYKVAKRGQDVALRCDPISGHVSLFWYQQALGQGPEFLTYFQNEAQLDKSGLPSDRFFAERPEGSVSTLKIQRTQQEDSAVYLCASSSMLVETQYFGPGTRLLVL.

The V and J genes are TRBV27 and TRBJ2-1, with a possible D match to TRBD2 (5 bases). The CDR3 runs to 13 residues. CDR1 MNHEY and CDR2 SMNVEV come from the germline V gene (reference sequence). The V end was cut by 6 bases, the J end by 6 bases, with 12 bases between. CDR3 nucleotides: TGTGCCAGCAGCTCCGGGATAGGCAATGAGCAGTTCTTC. Translation: CASSSGIGNEQFF.